Shown below are 10 T cell receptor beta chains from a single sample sequenced in a study of cytomegalovirus exposure and HLA in healthy donors. 60 Vbeta and 13 Jbeta primers were used in PCR. Profiled with immunoSEQ multiplex PCR; TCRdb holds only in-frame clones, not every one. The sample records approximately 180,000 clones, under 85% being singletons. The specimen was PBMCs. These receptor sequences come from a young man in good health and CMV-seronegative.

V is TRBV6-6 and J is TRBJ2-3; possibly TRBD1 for D (6 bases). CDR1 is MNHNY and CDR2 is SVGAGI in the germline V gene (reference sequence). V lost 6 bases and J 0 bases, leaving 13 bases between the germline ends. CDR3 length: 15 amino acids. The CDR3 nucleotides read TGTGCCAGCAGCTCGAGGACAGTAAGCACAGATACGCAGTATTTT. Amino acid sequence: CASSSRTVSTDTQYF.

This sequence joins TRBV7-3 and TRBJ2-1, with a possible D match to TRBD1 (5 bases). With 2 bases removed from V and 7 bases from J, the gap between germline ends came to 6 bases. CDR3 length: 12 residues. Germline values: CDR1 SGHTA, CDR2 FQGTGA. CDR3 sequence: CASSLQGNEQFF. DNA of the CDR3: TGTGCCAGCAGCTTACAGGGAAATGAGCAGTTCTTC.

As concerns this clone: The junction differs from germline at one of its ends, possibly a read error. The rearrangement uses TRBV5-5 and TRBJ1-2; D gene unclear. Germline CDR1 and CDR2: SGHKS and YYEKEE (reference sequence). The CDR3 has 15 residues. The CDR3 DNA follows: TGTGCCAGCACCTTGCCCCGGGGAAAGAATGGGGGCTACACCTTC. This sequence encodes CASTLPRGKNGGYTF. The entire variable domain, with the rest obtained from reference TRBV5-5 and TRBJ1-2, is as follows: DAGVTQSPTHLIKTRGQQVTLRCSPISGHKSVSWYQQVLGQGPQFIFQYYEKEERGRGNFPDRFSARQFPNYSSELNVNALLLGDSALYLCASTLPRGKNGGYTFGSGTRLTVV.

The chain joins TRBV7-9 to TRBJ1-1; the D gene is possibly TRBD1 (6 bases). The CDR3 runs 15 residues. Germline-derived CDR1 and CDR2 are SEHNR and FQNEAQ (reference sequence). Deletions cut 6 bases from V and 1 base from J, with 15 bases between. This chain's CDR3 is CASRRMTGQNTEAFF. CDR3 in DNA: TGTGCCAGCAGACGAATGACAGGACAGAACACTGAAGCTTTCTTT.

This chain links TRBV7-6 with TRBJ2-7; perhaps TRBD1 as D (6 bases). The germline gives CDR1 SGHVS, CDR2 FNYEAQ. The CDR3 extends over 15 amino acids. The V and J ends lost 4 bases and 4 bases respectively, with 17 bases between them. CDR3 DNA sequence: TGTGCCAGCAGCTCCCCAGGGGATCGGGGATACGAGCAGTACTTC. Its protein product is CASSSPGDRGYEQYF.

This chain uses TRBV29-1 with TRBJ2-5; D may be TRBD1 (6 bases). CDR3 size: 14 residues. Germline V gene data show CDR1 as SQVTM and CDR2 as ANQGSEA. Deletions cut 7 bases from V and 2 bases from J, with 17 bases between. CDR3 nucleotide sequence: TGCAGCGCAACTAGGGGCACAGGGCAAGAGACCCAGTACTTC. Its protein product is CSATRGTGQETQYF.

CDR3 nucleotides: TGTGCCAGCAGCTTAGCGGTTTTAGATGGCGAGCAGTACTTC. Protein product: CASSLAVLDGEQYF. The gene calls are TRBV7-9 and TRBJ2-7; D is unclear. The CDR3 sequence is 14 residues long. Trimming took off 0 bases at V and 6 bases at J, with 12 bases between the two ends. Per the germline V gene, CDR1 is SEHNR and CDR2 is FQNEAQ (reference sequence).

A single count supports this clone. The chain is built from TRBV2 and TRBJ2-2, with D maybe TRBD1 (5 bases). CDR1 and CDR2 (germline): SNHLY, FYNNEI. The CDR3 runs to 15 residues. With 4 bases removed from V and 1 base from J, the gap between germline ends came to 10 bases. CDR3 loop: CASSAVRVNTGELFF. The CDR3 nucleotides are TGTGCCAGCAGTGCTGTCAGGGTGAACACCGGGGAGCTGTTTTTT.

The J gene is TRBJ2-1, the V gene TRBV10-3; D perhaps matches TRBD2 (7 bases). Trimming pared 6 bases from V and 1 base from J, leaving 13 bases between. Germline CDR1 and CDR2: ENHRY and SYGVKD. The CDR3 is made up of 15 amino acids. The CDR3 here is CAIRKEGGSYNEQFF. CDR3 sequence (DNA): TGTGCCATCAGGAAAGAGGGGGGGTCCTACAATGAGCAGTTCTTC.

V usage is TRBV5-8 and J usage is TRBJ2-7, with D possibly TRBD1 on 6 matching bases. The CDR3 is 19 residues long. V was trimmed by 1 base and J by 2 bases, leaving 25 bases between them. The V gene's germline CDR1 is SGHTS and CDR2 YDEGEE. The CDR3 DNA is TGTGCCAGCAGCTTGATCCAGGGGACCTGGATGAGAGATACCTACGAGCAGTACTTC. The encoded protein is CASSLIQGTWMRDTYEQYF.